These 30 T cell receptor beta chains came from one sample sequenced in a study of cytomegalovirus exposure and HLA in healthy donors. Repertoires were generated with immunoSEQ multiplex PCR, while TCRdb's copy carries only in-frame clones and drops some. The table lists some 200,000 clones, around 80% of them singletons. Sequenced sample: PBMCs. The source is a woman aged 25-40 years in good health and CMV-seropositive.

The rearrangement uses TRBV27 and TRBJ2-7; 9 bases are shared with TRBD2. The CDR3 has 15 residues. CDR1 MNHEY and CDR2 SMNVEV come from the germline V gene (reference sequence). The ends lost 4 bases at V and 5 bases at J; junction bases unmatched: 9. The CDR3 sequence is CASSSSGLARDEQYF. CDR3 coding DNA: TGTGCCAGCAGTTCATCGGGACTAGCTCGGGACGAGCAGTACTTC.

V usage is TRBV6-1 and J usage is TRBJ1-5; D perhaps matches TRBD1 (6 bases). Germline V CDR1 and CDR2: MNHNS, SASEGT. The CDR3 consists of 15 residues. V lost 2 bases to trimming and J lost 0 bases, with 8 bases between them. CDR3 sequence (DNA): TGTGCCAGCAGTGAAAGGGGGTATAGCAATCAGCCCCAGCATTTT. Encoded protein: CASSERGYSNQPQHF.

This rearrangement joins TRBV7-9 to TRBJ2-7, with a weak D call TRBD1 (6 bases). The CDR3 contains 18 residues. Germline V gene data show CDR1 as SEHNR and CDR2 as FQNEAQ (reference sequence). The V end was cut by 4 bases, the J end by 9 bases, with 31 bases between. The CDR3 protein is CASSYHLGTRGVGRRQYF. The CDR3 nucleotides are TGTGCCAGCAGCTACCACTTAGGCACCAGGGGAGTTGGCCGACGGCAGTACTTC.

The chain has TRBV2 and TRBJ2-7; TRBD2 might be the D (6 bases). Germline V gene sequence: CDR1 SNHLY, CDR2 FYNNEI. The CDR3 length is 12 residues. V lost 4 bases, J lost 7 bases, and 11 bases lay in between. This CDR3 reads CASSGGGTEQYF. CDR3 nucleotides: TGTGCCAGCAGTGGAGGCGGGACTGAGCAGTACTTC. Filled out from reference TRBV2 and TRBJ2-7, the complete variable domain reads EPEVTQTPSHQVTQMGQEVILRCVPISNHLYFYWYRQILGQKVEFLVSFYNNEISEKSEIFDDQFSVERPDGSNFTLKIRSTKLEDSAMYFCASSGGGTEQYFGPGTRLTVT.

CDR3 nucleotides: TGTGCCAGCAGTTTCGTTTGGCGGGCTGAAGCTTTCTTT. Residues: CASSFVWRAEAFF. This chain links TRBV27 with TRBJ1-1; D uncertain. The CDR3 has 13 amino acids. Trimming cost V 3 bases and J 6 bases, with 11 bases left between them. The V gene's germline CDR1 is MNHEY and CDR2 SMNVEV (reference sequence).

J is TRBJ2-1 and V is TRBV5-1; D is possibly TRBD2 (6 bases). The CDR3 runs to 17 residues. V was clipped by 0 bases and J by 5 bases, with 18 bases between them. CDR1 is SGHRS, CDR2 YFSETQ, per germline. The CDR3 spells CASSLALGREPNNEQFF. DNA of the CDR3: TGCGCCAGCAGCTTGGCCCTAGGGCGGGAACCCAACAATGAGCAGTTCTTC.

The chain employs TRBV13 and TRBJ1-1, with 7 bases identical to TRBD1. This CDR3 has 14 residues. The germline gives CDR1 PRHDT, CDR2 FYEKMQ (reference sequence). V lost 3 bases and J lost 3; bases outside the gene matches: 4. The CDR3 region is CASSLSQGYTEAFF. DNA of the CDR3: TGTGCCAGCAGCTTGTCACAGGGGTACACTGAAGCTTTCTTT.

The V and J genes are TRBV6-5 and TRBJ2-7; TRBD2 might be the D (5 bases). The V gene lost 7 bases and the J gene lost 2 bases, with 15 bases spanning the gap. CDR1 MNHEY and CDR2 SVGAGI come from the germline V gene. This CDR3 has 14 amino acids. CDR3 sequence reads: CASNTLLGTYEQYF. CDR3 bases: TGTGCCAGCAACACATTACTAGGAACCTACGAGCAGTACTTC.

The rearrangement links TRBV2 to TRBJ2-7, with a possible D match to TRBD1 (6 bases). CDR1 and CDR2 from the germline V gene are SNHLY and FYNNEI. Trimming took off 5 bases at V and 0 bases at J, with 11 bases between the two ends. The CDR3 length is 14 residues. The CDR3 DNA reads as TGTGCCAGCAGTTCCGACAGGTCCTCCTACGAGCAGTACTTC. Amino acid sequence: CASSSDRSSYEQYF.

CDR3 protein: CSVGARATGELFF. In nucleotides, the CDR3 is TGCAGCGTTGGAGCCAGGGCCACCGGGGAGCTGTTTTTT. V and J are TRBV29-1 and TRBJ2-2, with D maybe TRBD1 (5 bases). The CDR3 spans 13 residues. Germline loops: CDR1 SQVTM, CDR2 ANQGSEA. The V gene lost 4 bases and the J gene lost 4 bases, with 10 bases spanning the gap.

This chain joins TRBV5-6 and TRBJ2-7; 13 positions match TRBD2. This CDR3 contains 14 residues. J gave up 4 bases and V 4 bases, and 2 bases lay outside the gene matches. Germline V gives CDR1 SGHDT, CDR2 YYEEEE. The CDR3 loop is CASSLTSGRYEQYF. The CDR3 region has the DNA TGTGCCAGCAGCCTGACTAGCGGGAGGTACGAGCAGTACTTC.

The rearrangement uses TRBV7-3 and TRBJ1-1; D is unclear. The CDR3 loop spans 13 amino acids. V shed 4 bases and J shed 10 bases, with 16 bases lying between them. The V gene's germline CDR1 is SGHTA and CDR2 FQGTGA. The CDR3 nucleotides are TGTGCCAGCAGCTCCGACCCCCTCGGAGTAGCTTTCTTT. This translates into CASSSDPLGVAFF.

There are a few counts of this clone. V gene TRBV5-1 combines with J gene TRBJ1-5; D not resolved. The V end was cut by 1 base, the J end by 5 bases, with 7 bases between. Germline assignment: CDR1 SGHRS and CDR2 YFSETQ. The CDR3 sequence is 13 residues long. CDR3 in amino acids: CASSLNRDQPQHF. The DNA for the CDR3 is TGCGCCAGCAGCTTGAACAGAGATCAGCCCCAGCATTTT.

The V gene is TRBV2, the J gene TRBJ2-2; D might be TRBD2 (6 bases). Germline CDR1 SNHLY, CDR2 FYNNEI. Trimming cost V 6 bases and J 4 bases, with 18 bases left between them. The CDR3 length is 16 residues. The CDR3 loop reads CASRISHRLVTGELFF. DNA of the CDR3: TGTGCCAGCAGAATAAGTCACAGACTAGTCACCGGGGAGCTGTTTTTT.

V and J are TRBV5-6 and TRBJ2-7; 7 bases map to TRBD1. The J segment lost 4 bases and the V segment lost 2 bases, leaving 12 bases of the junction unmatched. The CDR3 contains 16 residues. Germline loops: CDR1 SGHDT, CDR2 YYEEEE. CDR3 loop: CASSFRRNRGLYEQYF. CDR3 bases: TGTGCCAGCAGCTTCCGCCGGAACAGGGGTTTGTACGAGCAGTACTTC.

The chain combines TRBV5-6 with TRBJ2-2, with D perhaps matching TRBD2 (5 bases). CDR1 and CDR2 from the germline V gene are SGHDT and YYEEEE. Trimming cost V 0 bases and J 0 bases, with 9 bases left between them. This CDR3 has 16 amino acids. The CDR3 DNA reads TGTGCCAGCAGCTTGGGAGAGACTACGAACACCGGGGAGCTGTTTTTT. Its translation is CASSLGETTNTGELFF.

This clone was picked up one time. This chain uses TRBV29-1 with TRBJ1-4; 7 nucleotides agree with TRBD1. This CDR3 is built from 15 residues. Germline CDR1 SQVTM, CDR2 ANQGSEA. V gave up 7 bases and J gave up 2 bases; unmatched junction bases: 10. In nucleotides, the CDR3 is TGCAGCGCTAGTAGACAGGGCGCGACTAATGAAAAACTGTTTTTT. Translated: CSASRQGATNEKLFF.

The sample holds one count of this clone. The gene calls are TRBV7-3 and TRBJ2-1, with D possibly matching TRBD1 (6 bases). With 3 bases removed from V and 0 bases from J, the gap between germline ends came to 9 bases. This CDR3 comprises 15 residues. The germline CDR1 and CDR2 sequences are SGHTA and FQGTGA. The CDR3 bases are TGTGCCAGCAGCTTTAGGGGGAGCTCCTACAATGAGCAGTTCTTC. Its translation: CASSFRGSSYNEQFF.

In its sample, this clone was seen many times. Here the CDR3 reads CASSFNRGTDTQYF. DNA of the CDR3: TGTGCCAGCAGTTTCAACAGGGGCACAGATACGCAGTATTTT. This chain uses TRBV27 with TRBJ2-3; TRBD1 might be the D (6 bases). Germline assignment: CDR1 MNHEY and CDR2 SMNVEV (reference sequence). Between the trimmed V and J ends, which lost 3 bases and 1 base, there was a span of 8 bases. The CDR3 length is 14 residues.

J is TRBJ2-1 and V is TRBV10-3; the D gene is possibly TRBD1 (6 bases). Germline CDR1 ENHRY, CDR2 SYGVKD. This CDR3 has 14 amino acids. Trimming shortened V by 11 bases and J by 5 bases, and 19 bases separated the two germline ends. The CDR3 reads CAAQQGIGNNEQFF. DNA of the CDR3: TGTGCCGCCCAACAGGGAATAGGAAACAATGAGCAGTTCTTC.

The rearrangement uses TRBV6-6 and TRBJ2-1; 14 bases map to TRBD2. This CDR3 is built from 15 residues. In germline, CDR1 is MNHNY, CDR2 SVGAGI (reference sequence). V was clipped by 5 bases and J by 7 bases; unmatched bases: 4. CDR3: CASSGLAGGKNEQFF. The CDR3 region has the DNA TGTGCCAGCAGTGGACTAGCGGGAGGCAAGAATGAGCAGTTCTTC.

The gene calls are TRBV18 and TRBJ2-7; tentatively, D is TRBD2 (5 bases). V lost 6 bases and J 0 bases, leaving 12 bases between the germline ends. The CDR3 has 14 amino acids. Germline loops: CDR1 KGHSH, CDR2 LQKENI. The CDR3 DNA is TGTGCCAGCTCCGCGAGGACTGACTCCTACGAGCAGTACTTC. Translating gives CASSARTDSYEQYF.

This rearrangement joins TRBV19 to TRBJ2-1; D is perhaps TRBD2 (6 bases). Germline CDR1 and CDR2: LNHDA and SQIVND (reference sequence). The V gene lost 10 bases and the J gene lost 6 bases, with 13 bases spanning the gap. This CDR3 region has 12 residues. CDR3 DNA: TGTGCCACGGGACTTTTTTCCAATGAGCAGTTCTTC. Protein product: CATGLFSNEQFF.

This chain uses TRBV7-9 with TRBJ2-3, with 12 bases aligning to TRBD2. This CDR3 is built from 18 residues. J gave up 6 bases and V 5 bases, and 15 bases lay outside the gene matches. Germline CDR1 and CDR2: SEHNR and FQNEAQ (reference sequence). The CDR3 spells CASSPTRRGLAGTDTQYF. In DNA, the CDR3 is TGTGCCAGCAGCCCGACCCGCAGAGGACTAGCGGGAACGGATACGCAGTATTTT.

The genes are TRBV5-1 and TRBJ2-1; 12 nucleotides match TRBD2. V gave up 2 bases and J gave up 7 bases; unmatched junction bases: 7. Germline loops: CDR1 SGHRS, CDR2 YFSETQ. The CDR3 sequence is 16 residues long. CDR3 coding DNA: TGCGCCAGCAGCTTTCGGGTACTAGCGGGAGGTAATGAGCAGTTCTTC. It specifies CASSFRVLAGGNEQFF.

The rearrangement joins TRBV11-2 to TRBJ2-1, with D possibly being TRBD2 (6 bases). There are 16 residues in the CDR3. V gave up 0 bases and J gave up 8 bases, with 17 bases separating them. CDR1 is SGHAT, CDR2 FQNNGV, per germline. Written as DNA, the CDR3 is TGTGCCAGCAGCTTAGATCGGGCCCCGGGGGTCCATGAGCAGTTCTTC. It is translated as CASSLDRAPGVHEQFF.

The chain uses TRBV28 and TRBJ2-1, with 7 bases matching TRBD2. The CDR3 totals 16 residues. Looked up from germline, CDR1 is MDHEN and CDR2 is SYDVKM. The ends lost 5 bases at V and 8 bases at J; junction bases unmatched: 15. The CDR3 bases are TGTGCCAGCAGTCCGTCCTCCCCCCGACTAGCTTATGAGCAGTTCTTC. It codes for CASSPSSPRLAYEQFF.

V is TRBV6-1 and J is TRBJ2-1, with D tentatively TRBD2 (5 bases). Germline V gene sequence: CDR1 MNHNS, CDR2 SASEGT. The V end lost 7 bases, the J end lost 10 bases, and 17 bases lay between the germline ends. The CDR3 extends over 13 amino acids. The DNA of the CDR3 is TGTGCCAGCAATCTACTAGGAGTGAGGGAGCAGTTCTTC. Protein: CASNLLGVREQFF.

The V and J genes are TRBV6-1 and TRBJ1-5; no clear D. The ends were cut back, 5 bases at V and 0 bases at J, with 11 bases in the middle. The CDR3 spans 15 residues. CDR1 and CDR2 from the germline V gene are MNHNS and SASEGT. For the CDR3, the DNA is TGTGCCAGCAGTCCCACACCATATAGCAATCAGCCCCAGCATTTT. Translating it yields CASSPTPYSNQPQHF.

The gene calls are TRBV28 and TRBJ1-2; D not resolved. Trimming removed 1 base from V and 8 bases from J, with 11 bases in between. The V gene's germline CDR1 is MDHEN and CDR2 SYDVKM. This CDR3 region has 13 residues. CDR3 protein: CASSLSGRGGYTF. The CDR3 nucleotides are TGTGCCAGCAGTTTATCGGGGAGAGGGGGCTACACCTTC.